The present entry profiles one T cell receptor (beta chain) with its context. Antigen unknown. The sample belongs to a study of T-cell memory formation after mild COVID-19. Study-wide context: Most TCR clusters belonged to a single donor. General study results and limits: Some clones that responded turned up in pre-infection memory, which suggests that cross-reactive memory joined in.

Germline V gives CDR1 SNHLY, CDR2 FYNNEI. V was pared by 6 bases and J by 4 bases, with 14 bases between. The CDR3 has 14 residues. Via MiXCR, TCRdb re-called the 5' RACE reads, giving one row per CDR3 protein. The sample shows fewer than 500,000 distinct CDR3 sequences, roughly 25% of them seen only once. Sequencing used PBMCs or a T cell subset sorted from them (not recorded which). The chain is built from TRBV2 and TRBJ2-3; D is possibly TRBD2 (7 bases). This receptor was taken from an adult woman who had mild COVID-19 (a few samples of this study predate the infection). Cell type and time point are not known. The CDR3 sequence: CASRTRGAPDTQYF. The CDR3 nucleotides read TGTGCCAGCAGGACCCGGGGGGCCCCAGATACGCAGTATTTT.